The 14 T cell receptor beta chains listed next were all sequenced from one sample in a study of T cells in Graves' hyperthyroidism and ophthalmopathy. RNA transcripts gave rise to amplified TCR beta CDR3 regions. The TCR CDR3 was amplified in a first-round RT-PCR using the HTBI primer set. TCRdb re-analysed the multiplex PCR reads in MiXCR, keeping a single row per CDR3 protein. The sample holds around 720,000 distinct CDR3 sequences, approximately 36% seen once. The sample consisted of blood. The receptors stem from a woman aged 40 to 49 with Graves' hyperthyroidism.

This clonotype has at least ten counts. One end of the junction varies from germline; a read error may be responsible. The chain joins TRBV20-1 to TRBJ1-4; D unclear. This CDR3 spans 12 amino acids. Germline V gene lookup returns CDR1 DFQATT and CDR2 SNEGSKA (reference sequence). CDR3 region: CSAGDGNEKLFF. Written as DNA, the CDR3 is TGCAGTGCTGGAGACGGGAATGAAAAACTGTTTTTT.

CDR3 protein: CASSLGANNYGYTF. CDR3 in DNA: TGTGCCAGCAGCTTAGGGGCGAATAACTATGGCTACACCTTC. The V gene is TRBV7-8, the J gene TRBJ1-2; D gene unclear. Trimming cost V 1 base and J 1 base, with 7 bases left between them. This CDR3 spans 14 amino acids. Germline loops: CDR1 SGHVS, CDR2 FQNEAQ.

The CDR3 spells CATSGDRQETQYF. CDR3 DNA: TGTGCCACCAGTGGAGACAGACAAGAGACCCAGTACTTC. The gene calls are TRBV24-1 and TRBJ2-5; the D gene is possibly TRBD1 (5 bases). Looked up from germline, CDR1 is KGHDR and CDR2 is SFDVKD. The CDR3 is made up of 13 amino acids. V lost 5 bases and J lost 2, with 8 bases in between.

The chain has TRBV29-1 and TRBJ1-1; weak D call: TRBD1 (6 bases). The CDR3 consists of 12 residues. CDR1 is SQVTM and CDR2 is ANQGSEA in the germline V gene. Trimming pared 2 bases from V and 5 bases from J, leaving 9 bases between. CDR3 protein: CSVETGRTEAFF. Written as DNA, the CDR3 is TGCAGCGTTGAAACAGGGCGGACTGAAGCTTTCTTT.

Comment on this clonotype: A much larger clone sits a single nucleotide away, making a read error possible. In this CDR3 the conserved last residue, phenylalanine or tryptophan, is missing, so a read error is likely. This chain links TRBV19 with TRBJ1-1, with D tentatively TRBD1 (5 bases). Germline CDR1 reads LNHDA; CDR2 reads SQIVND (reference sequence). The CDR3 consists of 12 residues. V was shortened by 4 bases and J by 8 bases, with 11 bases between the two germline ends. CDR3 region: CASSNQGAEAFI. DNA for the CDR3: TGTGCCAGTAGTAACCAAGGGGCAGAAGCTTTCATT.

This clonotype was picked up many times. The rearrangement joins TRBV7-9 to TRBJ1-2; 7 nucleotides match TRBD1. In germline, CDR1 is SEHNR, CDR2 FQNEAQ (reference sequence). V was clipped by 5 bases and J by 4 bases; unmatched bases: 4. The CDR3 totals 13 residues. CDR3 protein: CASSPRDSYGYTF. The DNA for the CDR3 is TGTGCCAGCAGCCCAAGGGACAGCTATGGCTACACCTTC.

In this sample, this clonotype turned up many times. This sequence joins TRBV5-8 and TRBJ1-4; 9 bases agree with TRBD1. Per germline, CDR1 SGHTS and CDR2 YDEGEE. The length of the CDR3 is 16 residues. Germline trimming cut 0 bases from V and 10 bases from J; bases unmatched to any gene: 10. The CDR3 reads CASSLGEGQGLGKLFF. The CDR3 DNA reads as TGTGCCAGCAGCTTGGGAGAGGGACAGGGCTTGGGAAAACTGTTTTTT.

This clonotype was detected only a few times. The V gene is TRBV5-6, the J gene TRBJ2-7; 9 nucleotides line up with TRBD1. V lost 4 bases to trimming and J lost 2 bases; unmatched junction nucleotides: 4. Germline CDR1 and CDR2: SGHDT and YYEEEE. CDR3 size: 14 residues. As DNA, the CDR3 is TGTGCCAGCAGCAGACAGGGGGGAGCCTACGAGCAGTACTTC. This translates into CASSRQGGAYEQYF.

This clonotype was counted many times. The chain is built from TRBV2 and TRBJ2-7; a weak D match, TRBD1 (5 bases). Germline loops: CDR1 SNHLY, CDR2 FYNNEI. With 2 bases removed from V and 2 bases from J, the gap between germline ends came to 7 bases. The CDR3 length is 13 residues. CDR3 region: CASSERGPYEQYF. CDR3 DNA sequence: TGTGCCAGCAGTGAAAGGGGCCCCTACGAGCAGTACTTC.

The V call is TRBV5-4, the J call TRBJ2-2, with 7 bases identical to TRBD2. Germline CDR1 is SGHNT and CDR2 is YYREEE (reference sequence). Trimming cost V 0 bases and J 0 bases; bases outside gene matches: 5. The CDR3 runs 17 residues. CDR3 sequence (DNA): TGTGCCAGCAGCTTGGAACCGGGACTATCGAACACCGGGGAGCTGTTTTTT. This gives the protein CASSLEPGLSNTGELFF.

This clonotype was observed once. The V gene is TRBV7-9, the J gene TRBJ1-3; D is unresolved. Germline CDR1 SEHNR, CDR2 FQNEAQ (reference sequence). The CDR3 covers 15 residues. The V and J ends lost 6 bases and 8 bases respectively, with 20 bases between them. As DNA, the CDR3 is TGTGCCAGCAGGTCCGGCGGTGGCTATGGCTACACCATATATTTT. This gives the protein CASRSGGGYGYTIYF.

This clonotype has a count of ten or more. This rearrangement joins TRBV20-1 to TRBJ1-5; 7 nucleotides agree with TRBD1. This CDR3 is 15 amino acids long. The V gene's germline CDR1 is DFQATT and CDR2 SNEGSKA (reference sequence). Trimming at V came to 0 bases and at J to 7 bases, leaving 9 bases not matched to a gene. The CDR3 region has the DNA TGCAGTGCTAGAGAAGGGGGCTGGGAAGGACAGCCCCAGCATTTT. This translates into CSAREGGWEGQPQHF.

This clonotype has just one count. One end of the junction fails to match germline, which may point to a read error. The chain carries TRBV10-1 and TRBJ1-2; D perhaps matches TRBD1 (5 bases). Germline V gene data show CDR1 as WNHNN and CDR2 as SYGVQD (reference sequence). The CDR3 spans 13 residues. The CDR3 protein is CASSDGGGYGHTF. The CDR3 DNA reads TGCGCCAGCAGTGACGGGGGTGGCTATGGCCACACCTTC.

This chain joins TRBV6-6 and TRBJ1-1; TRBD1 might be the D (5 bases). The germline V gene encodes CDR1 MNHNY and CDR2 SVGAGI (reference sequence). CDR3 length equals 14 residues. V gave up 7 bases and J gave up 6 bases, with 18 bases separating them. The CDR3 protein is CASTRVGGGPEAFF. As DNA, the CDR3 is TGTGCCAGCACCAGAGTGGGGGGTGGCCCTGAAGCTTTCTTT.